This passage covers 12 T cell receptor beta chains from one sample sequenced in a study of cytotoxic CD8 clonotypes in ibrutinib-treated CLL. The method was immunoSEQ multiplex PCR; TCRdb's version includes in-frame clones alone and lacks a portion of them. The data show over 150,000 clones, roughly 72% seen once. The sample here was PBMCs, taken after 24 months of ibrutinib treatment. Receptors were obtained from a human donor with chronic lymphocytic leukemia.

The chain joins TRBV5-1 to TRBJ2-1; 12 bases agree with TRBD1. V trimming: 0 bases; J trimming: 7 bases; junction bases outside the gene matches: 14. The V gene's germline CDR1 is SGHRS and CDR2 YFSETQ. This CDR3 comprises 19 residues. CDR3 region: CASSLGFGSGTGGKNEQFF. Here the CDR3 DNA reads TGCGCCAGCAGCTTGGGGTTCGGGTCCGGGACAGGGGGCAAGAATGAGCAGTTCTTC.

The CDR3 coding sequence is TGTGCCAGCAGCTTAGGAGGAGGGCAGTACACCGGGGAGCTGTTTTTT. Translated, it gives CASSLGGGQYTGELFF. This chain links TRBV7-2 with TRBJ2-2, with D possibly TRBD2 on 6 matching bases. V was clipped by 1 base and J by 3 bases, with 12 bases between them. Germline CDR1 and CDR2: SGHTA and FQGNSA. The length of the CDR3 is 16 residues.

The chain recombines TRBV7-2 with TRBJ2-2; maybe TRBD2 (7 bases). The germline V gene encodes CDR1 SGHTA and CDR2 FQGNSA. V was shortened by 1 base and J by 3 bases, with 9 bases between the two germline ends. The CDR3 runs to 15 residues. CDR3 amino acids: CASSLEGGYTGELFF. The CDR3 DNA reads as TGTGCCAGCAGCTTAGAGGGGGGGTACACCGGGGAGCTGTTTTTT.

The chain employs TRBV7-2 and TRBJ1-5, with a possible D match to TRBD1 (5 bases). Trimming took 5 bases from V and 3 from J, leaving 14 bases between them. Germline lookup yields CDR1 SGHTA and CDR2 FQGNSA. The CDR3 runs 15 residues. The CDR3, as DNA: TGTGCCAGCAGCATCTCCGGGGCCACCAATCAGCCCCAGCATTTT. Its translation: CASSISGATNQPQHF.

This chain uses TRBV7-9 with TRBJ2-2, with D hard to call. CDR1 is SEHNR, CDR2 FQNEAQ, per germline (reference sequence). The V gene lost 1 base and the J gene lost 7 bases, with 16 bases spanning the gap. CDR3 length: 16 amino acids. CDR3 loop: CASSLEEGILGGELFF. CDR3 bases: TGTGCCAGCAGCTTAGAGGAAGGGATCCTGGGCGGGGAGCTGTTTTTT.

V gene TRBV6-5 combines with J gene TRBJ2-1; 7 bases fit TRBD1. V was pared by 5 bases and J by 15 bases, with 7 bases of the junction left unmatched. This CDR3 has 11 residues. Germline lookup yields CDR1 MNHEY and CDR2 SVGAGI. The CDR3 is CASSGDRIVFF. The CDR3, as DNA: TGTGCCAGCAGTGGGGACAGAATAGTGTTCTTC.

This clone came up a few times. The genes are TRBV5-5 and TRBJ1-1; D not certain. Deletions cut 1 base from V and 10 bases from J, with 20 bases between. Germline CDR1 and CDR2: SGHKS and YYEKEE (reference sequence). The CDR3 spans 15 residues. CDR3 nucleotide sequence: TGTGCCAGCAGCTTGTTGCCAGGTGCTGAGATCGGAGCTTTCTTT. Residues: CASSLLPGAEIGAFF.

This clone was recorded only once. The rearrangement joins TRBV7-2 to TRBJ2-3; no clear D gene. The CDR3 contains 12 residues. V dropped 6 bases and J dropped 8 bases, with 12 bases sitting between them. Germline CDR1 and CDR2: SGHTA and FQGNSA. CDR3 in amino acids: CASRSPVGTQYF. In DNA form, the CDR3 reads TGTGCCAGCAGATCCCCCGTCGGTACGCAGTATTTT. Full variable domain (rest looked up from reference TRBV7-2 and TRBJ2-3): GAGVSQSPSNKVTEKGKDVELRCDPISGHTALYWYRQSLGQGLEFLIYFQGNSAPDKSGLPSDRFSAERTGGSVSTLTIQRTQQEDSAVYLCASRSPVGTQYFGPGTRLTVL.

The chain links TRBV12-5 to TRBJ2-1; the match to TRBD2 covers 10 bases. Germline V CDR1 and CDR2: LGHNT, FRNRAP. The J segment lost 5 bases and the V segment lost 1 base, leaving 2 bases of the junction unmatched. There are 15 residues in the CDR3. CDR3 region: CASGLGTSGNNEQFF. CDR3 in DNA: TGTGCTAGTGGTTTGGGGACTAGCGGAAACAATGAGCAGTTCTTC.

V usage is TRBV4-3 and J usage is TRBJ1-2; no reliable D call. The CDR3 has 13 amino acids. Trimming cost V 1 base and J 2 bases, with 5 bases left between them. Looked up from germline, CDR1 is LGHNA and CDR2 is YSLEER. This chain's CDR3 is CASSQVENYGYTF. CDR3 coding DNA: TGCGCCAGCAGCCAAGTCGAAAACTATGGCTACACCTTC.

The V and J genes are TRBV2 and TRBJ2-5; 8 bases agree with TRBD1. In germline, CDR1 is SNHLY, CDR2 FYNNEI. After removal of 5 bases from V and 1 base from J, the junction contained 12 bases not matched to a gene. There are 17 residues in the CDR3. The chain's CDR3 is CASSSRIGQGPQETQYF. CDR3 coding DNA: TGTGCCAGCAGTTCTAGAATAGGACAGGGCCCCCAAGAGACCCAGTACTTC.

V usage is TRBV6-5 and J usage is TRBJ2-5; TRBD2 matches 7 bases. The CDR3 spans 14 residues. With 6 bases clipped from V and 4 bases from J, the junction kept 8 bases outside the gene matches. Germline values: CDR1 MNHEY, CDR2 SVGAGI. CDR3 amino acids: CASRRTRSGETQYF. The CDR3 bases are TGTGCCAGCAGACGGACTAGATCGGGAGAGACCCAGTACTTC.